This T cell receptor beta chain came from a study of siplizumab effects on memory and regulatory T cells. Per sample, approximately 10^5 TCR templates underwent assay. Sequenced by immunoSEQ multiplex PCR; TCRdb stores in-frame clones only, minus some. The top ten hold under 0.2% of the sample, which has some 100,000 clones, 90% to 95% seen once. To note about this clone: The sample holds other DNA sequences that translate to the same CDR3.

V lost 2 bases and J lost 4; bases outside the gene matches: 7. CDR1 and CDR2 (germline): LNHNV, YYDKDF (reference sequence). The CDR3 sequence is 15 residues long. The rearrangement links TRBV15 to TRBJ2-7; 8 nucleotides match TRBD1. The receptor was isolated from a human donor in good health. Sequencing used non-Treg CD4+ T cells sorted from blood. CDR3 in DNA: TGTGCCACCAGCAGACAAGGACAGGGTAGATACGAGCAGTACTTC. Its protein product is CATSRQGQGRYEQYF. The complete variable domain, with remaining parts taken from reference TRBV15 and TRBJ2-7, reads DAMVIQNPRYQVTQFGKPVTLSCSQTLNHNVMYWYQQKSSQAPKLLFHYYDKDFNNEADTPDNFQSRRPNTSFCFLDIRSPGLGDTAMYLCATSRQGQGRYEQYFGPGTRLTVT.